One sample yielded the 16 T cell receptor beta chains listed below, sequenced in a study of blood T cell repertoires in COVID-19. Method: immunoSEQ multiplex PCR; TCRdb's copy keeps in-frame clones and lacks some. The repertoire consists of roughly 230,000 clones, with roughly 84% occurring once and the leading ten covering approximately 7%. The material sequenced was peripheral blood. The receptors shown here come from a woman between 45 and 60 years old with acute or convalescent COVID-19.

The chain combines TRBV9 with TRBJ2-5, with D perhaps TRBD2 (6 bases). Germline V gene data show CDR1 as SGDLS and CDR2 as YYNGEE. The CDR3 length is 17 residues. Trimming stripped 4 bases from V and 3 bases from J, with 22 bases between. In DNA form, the CDR3 reads TGTGCCAGCAGCCCCCCCCGTGGGGAGGAGAGGGAAGAGACCCAGTACTTC. Amino acids: CASSPPRGEEREETQYF.

The gene calls are TRBV12-3 or TRBV12-4 and TRBJ1-1; D remains unclear. The CDR3 runs to 13 residues. V lost 3 bases to trimming and J lost 2 bases, with 7 bases between them. CDR3: CASSLYSNTEAFF. CDR3 in DNA: TGTGCCAGCAGTTTGTACAGTAACACTGAAGCTTTCTTT.

J is TRBJ1-4 and V is TRBV4-2; D might be TRBD1 (6 bases). Trimming shortened V by 1 base and J by 15 bases, and 33 bases separated the two germline ends. The V gene's germline CDR1 is LGHNA and CDR2 YNFKEQ. The CDR3 runs 19 residues. The CDR3 region has the DNA TGTGCCAGCAGCCAAGTATTCCCCGCAGGGGACGACGGAGGCGAAAGGGTGTTTTTT. Translating gives CASSQVFPAGDDGGERVFF.

The rearrangement joins TRBV3-1 (or the pseudogene TRBV3-2) to TRBJ2-1; 11 bases map to TRBD2. V was clipped by 4 bases and J by 9 bases; unmatched bases: 8. Per germline, CDR1 LGHDT and CDR2 YNNKEL (reference sequence). The CDR3 covers 15 residues. The CDR3 nucleotides read TGTGCCAGCAGCCTAGCGGGAGGGCCCGGCGGTGAGCAGTTCTTC. Translation: CASSLAGGPGGEQFF.

The chain links TRBV19 to TRBJ1-5; TRBD1 might be the D (5 bases). The CDR3 sequence is 16 residues long. V gave up 9 bases and J gave up 2 bases, with 20 bases separating them. Germline CDR1 and CDR2: LNHDA and SQIVND (reference sequence). The CDR3 sequence: CASQRLVGGGNQPQHF. The CDR3 nucleotides read TGTGCCAGCCAGCGGTTGGTTGGGGGGGGCAATCAGCCCCAGCATTTT.

J is TRBJ2-1 and V is TRBV7-2; 10 nucleotides agree with TRBD2. CDR3 length equals 16 residues. The V and J ends lost 1 base and 6 bases, in that order; junction bases with no gene match: 6. Germline V gene lookup returns CDR1 SGHTA and CDR2 FQGNSA. The CDR3 is CASSLDLRTSGNEQFF. For the CDR3, the DNA is TGTGCCAGCAGCTTAGATTTACGGACTAGCGGCAATGAGCAGTTCTTC.

The rearrangement links TRBV6-1 to TRBJ1-2; a possible D gene is TRBD1 (5 bases). The CDR3 is 13 residues long. CDR1 MNHNS and CDR2 SASEGT come from the germline V gene. The germline V and J ends were trimmed by 3 bases and 3 bases, with 8 bases remaining between them. The CDR3 loop is CASSDRQYYGYTF. The DNA for the CDR3 is TGTGCCAGCAGTGACCGACAGTACTATGGCTACACCTTC.

Concerning this clone itself: Different DNA sequences within this sample yield the same CDR3. The gene calls are TRBV6-2 or TRBV6-3 and TRBJ1-1; D is possibly TRBD1 (5 bases). Trimming stripped 1 base from V and 4 bases from J, with 7 bases between. This CDR3 has 13 amino acids. The V gene's germline CDR1 is MNHEY and CDR2 SVGEGT. The CDR3 bases are TGTGCCAGCAGTTACTTAGGGGTCACTGAAGCTTTCTTT. Its protein is CASSYLGVTEAFF.

This rearrangement joins TRBV5-1 to TRBJ2-7, with a weak D call TRBD1 (6 bases). The CDR3 runs 14 residues. V shed 4 bases and J shed 5 bases, with 16 bases lying between them. Germline lookup yields CDR1 SGHRS and CDR2 YFSETQ. The CDR3 sequence: CASSPRQDGNEQYF. Written as DNA, the CDR3 is TGCGCCAGCAGCCCGAGACAGGACGGCAACGAGCAGTACTTC.

The chain is built from TRBV3-1 (or the pseudogene TRBV3-2) and TRBJ2-1; 7 bases are shared with TRBD2. J gave up 2 bases and V 5 bases, and 6 bases lay outside the gene matches. The CDR3 extends over 15 amino acids. Germline loops: CDR1 LGHDT, CDR2 YNNKEL (reference sequence). The DNA of the CDR3 is TGTGCCAGCAGCAAAGCGGGATGGGCCTACAATGAGCAGTTCTTC. This codes for CASSKAGWAYNEQFF.

The chain is built from TRBV28 and TRBJ2-7; TRBD2 agrees at 8 bases. The CDR3 runs 15 residues. CDR1 is MDHEN and CDR2 is SYDVKM in the germline V gene. V was pared by 9 bases and J by 2 bases, with 12 bases of the junction left unmatched. CDR3 residues: CASNTAGVVPYEQYF. The DNA for the CDR3 is TGTGCCAGTAATACAGCGGGAGTAGTCCCCTACGAGCAGTACTTC.

The chain links TRBV28 to TRBJ1-1, with D perhaps TRBD1 (5 bases). This CDR3 spans 14 amino acids. The ends were cut back, 4 bases at V and 9 bases at J, with 18 bases in the middle. CDR1 is MDHEN, CDR2 SYDVKM, per germline. The CDR3 nucleotides read TGTGCCAGCAGTTCCCCAGCGAACCGGGGGAAAGCTTTCTTT. Translated: CASSSPANRGKAFF.

The chain recombines TRBV5-1 with TRBJ1-3, with a weak D call TRBD1 (5 bases). V was clipped by 7 bases and J by 0 bases, with 8 bases between them. CDR1 is SGHRS and CDR2 is YFSETQ in the germline V gene. This CDR3 region has 13 residues. The CDR3 here is CASAQDSGNTIYF. The CDR3, as DNA: TGCGCCAGCGCACAGGACTCTGGAAACACCATATATTTT.

In its sample, this clone was seen once. The V call is TRBV11-2, the J call TRBJ2-2; maybe TRBD1 (6 bases). Per germline, CDR1 SGHAT and CDR2 FQNNGV. The germline V and J ends were trimmed by 3 bases and 7 bases, with 18 bases remaining between them. The CDR3 is 16 residues long. DNA of the CDR3: TGTGCCAGCAGCTTTACCCTCAGTCCAGGGGTCGGGGAGCTGTTTTTT. It yields the protein CASSFTLSPGVGELFF. The full variable domain, with the rest looked up from reference TRBV11-2 and TRBJ2-2, is EAGVAQSPRYKIIEKRQSVAFWCNPISGHATLYWYQQILGQGPKLLIQFQNNGVVDDSQLPKDRFSAERLKGVDSTLKIQPAKLEDSAVYLCASSFTLSPGVGELFFGEGSRLTVL.

The table lists this clone with a count of one. The chain employs TRBV30 and TRBJ1-2; 9 bases map to TRBD1. CDR3 length: 13 amino acids. The germline V gene has CDR1 GTSNPN and CDR2 SVGIG (reference sequence). The junction had 8 bases not matched to a gene; V was cut back by 2 bases and J by 10 bases. The DNA for the CDR3 is TGTGCCTGGAGTAAATCGGGACAGGGTGCCTACACCTTC. Translated, it gives CAWSKSGQGAYTF.

This clone was found once. The chain couples TRBV30 to TRBJ2-5, with TRBD2 matching 7 bases. This CDR3 spans 13 amino acids. The germline V gene encodes CDR1 GTSNPN and CDR2 SVGIG (reference sequence). V gave up 5 bases and J gave up 7 bases; unmatched junction bases: 10. The CDR3 DNA follows: TGTGCCTGGGCTCGCGGGAGTGGTGTGACCCAGTACTTC. This sequence encodes CAWARGSGVTQYF.